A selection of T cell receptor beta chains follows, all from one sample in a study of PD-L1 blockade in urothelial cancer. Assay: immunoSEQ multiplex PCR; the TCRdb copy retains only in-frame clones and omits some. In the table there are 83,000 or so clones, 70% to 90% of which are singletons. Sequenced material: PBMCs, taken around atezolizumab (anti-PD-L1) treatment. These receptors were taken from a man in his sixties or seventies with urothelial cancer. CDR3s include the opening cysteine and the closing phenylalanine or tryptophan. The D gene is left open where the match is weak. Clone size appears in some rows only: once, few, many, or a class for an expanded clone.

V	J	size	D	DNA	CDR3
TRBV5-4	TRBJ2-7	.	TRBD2	TGTGCCAGCAGCTTCCCCTCGGGACTAGAGTCTGGGGAGCAGTACTTC	CASSFPSGLESGEQYF
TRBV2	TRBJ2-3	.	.	TGTGCCAGCAGTGTCCAGGGGGGATTGGCAGATACGCAGTATTTT	CASSVQGGLADTQYF
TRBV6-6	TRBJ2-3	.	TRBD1	TGTGCCAGCACCACAGGGGCAGATACGCAGTATTTT	CASTTGADTQYF
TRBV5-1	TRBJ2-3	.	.	TGCGCCAGCAGCTTGGATGGCTTCCGCACAGATACGCAGTATTTT	CASSLDGFRTDTQYF
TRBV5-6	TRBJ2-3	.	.	TGTGCCAGCAGCTTGGTTGGGGGCGCCTATACGCAGTATTTT	CASSLVGGAYTQYF
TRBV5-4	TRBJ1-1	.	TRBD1	TGTGCCAGCAGCCCAGGGACAGGGCCCACTGAAGCTTTCTTT	CASSPGTGPTEAFF
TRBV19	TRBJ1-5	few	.	TGTGCCAGTAGTCCCCATGGCAATCAGCCCCAGCATTTT	CASSPHGNQPQHF
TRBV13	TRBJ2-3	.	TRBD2	TGTGCCAGCAGCCATAGCGGGGGGACCACAGATACGCAGTATTTT	CASSHSGGTTDTQYF
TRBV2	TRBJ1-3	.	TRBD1	TGTGCCAGCAGTAGGACAGGGATGGGAAACACCATATATTTT	CASSRTGMGNTIYF
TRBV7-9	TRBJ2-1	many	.	TGTGCCAGCAGCGAGAGTTCTAATGAGCAGTTCTTC	CASSESSNEQFF
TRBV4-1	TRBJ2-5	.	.	TGCGCCAGCAGCCACACCCTCCGTGGGTCACGGGGTGGCCAAGAGACCCAGTACTTC	CASSHTLRGSRGGQETQYF
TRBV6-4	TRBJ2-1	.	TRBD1	TGTGCCAGCAGTGACGAAGGGGGCTCCGCTGAGCAGTTCTTC	CASSDEGGSAEQFF
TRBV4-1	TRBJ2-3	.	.	TGCGCCAGCAGCCAAGATGGGCCGAACGGGGCAGATACGCAGTATTTT	CASSQDGPNGADTQYF
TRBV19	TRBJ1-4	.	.	TGTGCCAGTAGTAACGGGATCGCTGAAAAACTGTTTTTT	CASSNGIAEKLFF
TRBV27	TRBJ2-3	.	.	TGTGCCAGCAGTTTATCCCCGCTAGCGACAGATACGCAGTATTTT	CASSLSPLATDTQYF
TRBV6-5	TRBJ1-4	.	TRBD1	TGTGCCAGCAGGCCCGGGACAGTAGGAGAAAAACTGTTTTTT	CASRPGTVGEKLFF
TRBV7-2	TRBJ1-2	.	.	TGTGCCAGCAGCTTAGATGGAGGGGCCCGGTTGGGCTACACCTTC	CASSLDGGARLGYTF
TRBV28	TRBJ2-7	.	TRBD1	TGTGCCAGCAGTTTCCAGGGGGCGATCTACGAGCAGTACTTC	CASSFQGAIYEQYF
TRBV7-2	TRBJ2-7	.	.	TGTGCCAGCAGCTTAGACACCTCCTACGAGCAGTACTTC	CASSLDTSYEQYF
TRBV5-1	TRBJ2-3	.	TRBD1	TGCGCCAGCAGCTTGGCTGGACAGGCCGCAGATACGCAGTATTTT	CASSLAGQAADTQYF
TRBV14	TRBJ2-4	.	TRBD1	TGTGCCAGCAGCCAGGGACAGGGGTGGGGCATTCAGTACTTC	CASSQGQGWGIQYF
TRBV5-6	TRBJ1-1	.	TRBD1	TGTGCCAGCAGCAGGGACAGGGGGCTCACTGAAGCTTTCTTT	CASSRDRGLTEAFF
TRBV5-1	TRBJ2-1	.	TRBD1	TGCGCCAGCAGCTTGAATGGACAGGGCCGCAATGAGCAGTTCTTC	CASSLNGQGRNEQFF
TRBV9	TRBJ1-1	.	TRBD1	TGTGCCAGCAGCAAAACGGGACAGGGGGGGGGTAGCACTGAAGCTTTCTTT	CASSKTGQGGGSTEAFF
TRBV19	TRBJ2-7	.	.	TGTGCCAGTAGTATAGGAACAGGGAGCCTCTACGAGCAGTACTTC	CASSIGTGSLYEQYF
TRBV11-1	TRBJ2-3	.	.	TGTGCCAGCAGGAGCGAGATCCCAGATACGCAGTATTTT	CASRSEIPDTQYF
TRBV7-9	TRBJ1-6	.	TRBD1	TGTGCCAGCAGCTTAGCAGGACAGGGTGGGACACCCCTCCACTTT	CASSLAGQGGTPLHF
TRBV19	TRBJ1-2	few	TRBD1	TGTGCCAGTAGTATCTCCCGGGACAGTAACTATGGCTACACCTTC	CASSISRDSNYGYTF
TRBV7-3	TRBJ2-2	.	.	TGTGCCAGCAGCAGACCCGCGGCCGGGGAGCTGTTTTTT	CASSRPAAGELFF
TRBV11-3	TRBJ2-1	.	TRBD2	TGTGCCAGCAGCGGAAAGCGGGAGATAGGCAATGAGCAGTTCTTC	CASSGKREIGNEQFF
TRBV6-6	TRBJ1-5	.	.	TGTGCCTCCTCGGGACACCCAAATCAGCCCCAGCACTTT	CASSGHPNQPQHF
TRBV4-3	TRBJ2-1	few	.	TGCGCCAGCAGCCAAGAAGGCGGGATAACGTACAATGAGCAGTTCTTC	CASSQEGGITYNEQFF
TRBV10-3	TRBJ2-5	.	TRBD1	TGTGCCATCAGTCAGGGACAGAACCAAGAGACCCAGTACTTC	CAISQGQNQETQYF
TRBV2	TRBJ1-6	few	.	TGTGCCAGCAGCCCGCCCGGCGGGCTAATTGGGTCCTATAATTCACCCCTCCACTTT	CASSPPGGLIGSYNSPLHF
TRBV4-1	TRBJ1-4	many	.	TGCGCCAGCAGCCAAGAGACCGCCGAGGTAGAAAAACTGTTTTTT	CASSQETAEVEKLFF
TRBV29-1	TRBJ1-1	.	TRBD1	TGCAGCGTTGGCGCGGGGGACAGGGGGTGGGCTGAAGCTTTCTTT	CSVGAGDRGWAEAFF
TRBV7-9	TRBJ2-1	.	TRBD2	TGTGCCAGCAGACAACTAGCGGGAGCCTACAATGAGCAGTTCTTC	CASRQLAGAYNEQFF
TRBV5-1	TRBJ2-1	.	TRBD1	TGCGCCAGCAGCGCCCGGACAGGGGAAGGCAATGAGCAGTTCTTC	CASSARTGEGNEQFF
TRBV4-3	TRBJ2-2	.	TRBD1	TGCGCCAGCAGCCAAGATTGGGACAGGGGTGTCGGGGAGCTGTTTTTT	CASSQDWDRGVGELFF
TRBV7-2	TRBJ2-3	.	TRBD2	TGTGCCAGCAGCTTCGGGGCAGCGGGGGGCACAGATACGCAGTATTTT	CASSFGAAGGTDTQYF
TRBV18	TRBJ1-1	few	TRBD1	TGTGCCAGCTCACCGCCGGGACAGGGAGCCGTGGCTTTCTTT	CASSPPGQGAVAFF
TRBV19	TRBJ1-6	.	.	TGTGCCAGTAGTCCAACAGGGAATTCACCCCTCCACTTT	CASSPTGNSPLHF
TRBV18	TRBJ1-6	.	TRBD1	TGTGCCAGCTCACCTACGGGACAGCGTAATTCACCCCTCCACTTT	CASSPTGQRNSPLHF
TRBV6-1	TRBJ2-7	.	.	TGTGCCAGCAGTGAAAATTGGTTGGCAGGGAACTACGAGCAGTACTTC	CASSENWLAGNYEQYF
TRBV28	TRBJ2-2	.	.	TGTGCCAGCAGTTTATCCCCAGCCAGCGGACTACTCACCGGGGAGCTGTTTTTT	CASSLSPASGLLTGELFF
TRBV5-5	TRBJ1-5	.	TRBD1	TGTGCCAGCAGCTTGGGCAGGGGGGACAATCAGCCCCAGCATTTT	CASSLGRGDNQPQHF
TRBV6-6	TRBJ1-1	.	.	TGTGCCAGCAGTTATACGCAGGGTGGAGGAGGGACTGAAGCTTTCTTT	CASSYTQGGGGTEAFF
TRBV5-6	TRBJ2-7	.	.	TGTGCCAGCAGCCTGGGGCCGGAGAGGATCTACGAGCAGTACTTC	CASSLGPERIYEQYF
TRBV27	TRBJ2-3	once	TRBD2	TGTGCCAGCAGTTCCCTAAAGCGGGGAGCGGGAGGTACGCAGTATTTT	CASSSLKRGAGGTQYF
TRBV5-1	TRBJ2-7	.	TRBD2	TGCGCCAGCAGCTTGGCCACTAGCGGGAGCTCCTACGAGCAGTACTTC	CASSLATSGSSYEQYF
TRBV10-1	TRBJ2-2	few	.	TGCGCCAGCAGTGAGAATCTGCGCACCGGGGAGCTGTTTTTT	CASSENLRTGELFF
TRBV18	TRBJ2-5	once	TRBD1	TGTGCCAGCTCATATACGGGACAGGGAAAGGAGACCCAGTACTTC	CASSYTGQGKETQYF
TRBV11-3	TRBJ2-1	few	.	TGTGCCTCCCGGGGGGCAGCCGGGTTTGGCGTCTACAATGAGCAGTTCTTC	CASRGAAGFGVYNEQFF
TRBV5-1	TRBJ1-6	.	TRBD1	TGCGCCAGCAGCTTGGGGGACAGGGGGAATTCACCCCTCCACTTT	CASSLGDRGNSPLHF
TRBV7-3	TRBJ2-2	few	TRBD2	TGTGCCAGCAGCTCGGGACTAGCGGGGGAGCTGTTTTTT	CASSSGLAGELFF
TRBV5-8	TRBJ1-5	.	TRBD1	TGTGCCAGCAGCGCCCGGGACAGGGGGCATCGTGAGCCCCAGCATTTT	CASSARDRGHREPQHF
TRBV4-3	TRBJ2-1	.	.	TGCGCCAGCAGCCAACAGCGGAGTTACTCCTACAATGAGCAGTTCTTC	CASSQQRSYSYNEQFF